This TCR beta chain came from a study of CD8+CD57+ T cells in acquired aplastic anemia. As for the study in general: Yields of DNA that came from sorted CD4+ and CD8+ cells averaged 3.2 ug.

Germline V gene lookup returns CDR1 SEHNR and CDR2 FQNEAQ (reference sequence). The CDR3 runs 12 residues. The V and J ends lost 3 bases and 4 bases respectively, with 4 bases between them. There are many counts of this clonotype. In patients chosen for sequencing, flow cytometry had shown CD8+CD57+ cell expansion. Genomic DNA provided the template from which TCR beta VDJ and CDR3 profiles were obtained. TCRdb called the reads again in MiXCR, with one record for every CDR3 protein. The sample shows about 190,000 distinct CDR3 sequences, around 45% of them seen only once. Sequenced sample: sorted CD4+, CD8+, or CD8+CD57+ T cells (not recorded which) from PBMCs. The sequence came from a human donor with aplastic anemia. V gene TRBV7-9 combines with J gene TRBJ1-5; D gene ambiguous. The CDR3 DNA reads TGTGCCAGCAGCTTTAGTAATCAGCCCCAGCATTTT. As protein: CASSFSNQPQHF.